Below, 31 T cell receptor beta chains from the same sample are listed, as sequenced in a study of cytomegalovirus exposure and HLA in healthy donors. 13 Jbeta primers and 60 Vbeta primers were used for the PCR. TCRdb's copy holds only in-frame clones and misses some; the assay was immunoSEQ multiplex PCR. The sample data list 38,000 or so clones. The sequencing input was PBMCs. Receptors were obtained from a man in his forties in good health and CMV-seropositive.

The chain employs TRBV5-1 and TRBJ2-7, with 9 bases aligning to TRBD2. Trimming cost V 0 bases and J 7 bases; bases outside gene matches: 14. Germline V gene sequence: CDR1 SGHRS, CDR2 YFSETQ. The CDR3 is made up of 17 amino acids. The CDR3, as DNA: TGCGCCAGCAGCTTGGGACTAGCGGTTACCAAAGGGGGGGAGCAGTACTTC. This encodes CASSLGLAVTKGGEQYF. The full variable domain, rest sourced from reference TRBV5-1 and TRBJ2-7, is KAGVTQTPRYLIKTRGQQVTLSCSPISGHRSVSWYQQTPGQGLQFLFEYFSETQRNKGNFPGRFSGRQFSNSRSEMNVSTLELGDSALYLCASSLGLAVTKGGEQYFGPGTRLTVT.

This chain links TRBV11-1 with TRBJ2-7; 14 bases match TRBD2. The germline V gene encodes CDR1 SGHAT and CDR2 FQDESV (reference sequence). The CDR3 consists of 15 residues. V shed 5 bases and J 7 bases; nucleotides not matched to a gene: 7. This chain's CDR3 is CASSLLGTSGREQYF. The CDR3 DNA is TGTGCCAGCAGCCTTTTAGGGACTAGCGGGAGAGAGCAGTACTTC.

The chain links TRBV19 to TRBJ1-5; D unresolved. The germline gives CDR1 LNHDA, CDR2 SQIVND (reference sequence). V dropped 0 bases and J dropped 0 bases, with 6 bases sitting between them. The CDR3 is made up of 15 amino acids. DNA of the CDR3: TGTGCCAGTAGTATAGATACAGTTAGCAATCAGCCCCAGCATTTT. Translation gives CASSIDTVSNQPQHF.

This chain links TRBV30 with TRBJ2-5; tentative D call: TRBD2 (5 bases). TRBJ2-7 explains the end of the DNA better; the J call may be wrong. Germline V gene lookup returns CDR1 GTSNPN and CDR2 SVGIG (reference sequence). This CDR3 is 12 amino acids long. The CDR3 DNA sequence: TGTGCCTGGACCCTAGGCGGGTACGAGCAGTACTTC. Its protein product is CAWTLGGYEQYF.

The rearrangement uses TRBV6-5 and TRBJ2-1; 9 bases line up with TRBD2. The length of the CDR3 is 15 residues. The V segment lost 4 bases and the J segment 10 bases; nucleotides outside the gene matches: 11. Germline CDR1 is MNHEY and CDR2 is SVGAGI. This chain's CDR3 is CASSSILAGYGEQFF. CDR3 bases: TGTGCCAGCAGTTCCATACTAGCGGGTTACGGGGAGCAGTTCTTC.

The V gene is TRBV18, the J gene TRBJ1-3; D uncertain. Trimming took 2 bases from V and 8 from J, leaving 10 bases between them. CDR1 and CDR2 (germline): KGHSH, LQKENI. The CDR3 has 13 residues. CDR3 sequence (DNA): TGTGCCAGCTCACCAGGCGCGGAGGACACCATATATTTT. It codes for CASSPGAEDTIYF.

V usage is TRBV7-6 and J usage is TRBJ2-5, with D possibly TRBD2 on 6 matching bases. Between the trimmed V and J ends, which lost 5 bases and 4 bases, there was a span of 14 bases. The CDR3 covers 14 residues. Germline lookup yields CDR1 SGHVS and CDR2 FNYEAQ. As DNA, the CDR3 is TGTGCCAGCAGCCGTTTACCGGGACTAGAGACCCAGTACTTC. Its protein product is CASSRLPGLETQYF.

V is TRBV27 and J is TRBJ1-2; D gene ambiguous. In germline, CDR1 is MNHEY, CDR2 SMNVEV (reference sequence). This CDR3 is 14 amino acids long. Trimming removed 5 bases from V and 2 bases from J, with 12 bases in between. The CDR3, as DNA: TGTGCCAGCAGTCCCGGACGGGAAAACTATGGCTACACCTTC. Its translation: CASSPGRENYGYTF.

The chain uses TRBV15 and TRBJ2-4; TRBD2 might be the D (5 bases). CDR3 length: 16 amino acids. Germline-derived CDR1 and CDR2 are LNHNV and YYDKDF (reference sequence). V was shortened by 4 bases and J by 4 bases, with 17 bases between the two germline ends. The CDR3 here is CATSTNFYSEKNIQYF. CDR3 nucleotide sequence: TGTGCCACCAGCACAAACTTCTATAGCGAGAAAAACATTCAGTACTTC. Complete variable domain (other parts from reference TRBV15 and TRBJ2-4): DAMVIQNPRYQVTQFGKPVTLSCSQTLNHNVMYWYQQKSSQAPKLLFHYYDKDFNNEADTPDNFQSRRPNTSFCFLDIRSPGLGDTAMYLCATSTNFYSEKNIQYFGAGTRLSVL.

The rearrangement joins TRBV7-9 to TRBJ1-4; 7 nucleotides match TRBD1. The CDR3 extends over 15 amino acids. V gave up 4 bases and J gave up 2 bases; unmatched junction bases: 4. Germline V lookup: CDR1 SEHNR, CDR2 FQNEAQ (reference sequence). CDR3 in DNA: TGTGCCAGCAGCTCGACAGGGCCCACTAATGAAAAACTGTTTTTT. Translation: CASSSTGPTNEKLFF.

DNA of the CDR3: TGTGCCAGCAGTTGGGGGCAGGGATATGGCTACACCTTC. Translation: CASSWGQGYGYTF. The chain couples TRBV28 to TRBJ1-2; D possibly corresponds to TRBD1 (6 bases). Trimming left V 4 bases short and J 5 bases short, with 11 bases between. The CDR3 extends over 13 amino acids. Germline CDR1 and CDR2: MDHEN and SYDVKM.

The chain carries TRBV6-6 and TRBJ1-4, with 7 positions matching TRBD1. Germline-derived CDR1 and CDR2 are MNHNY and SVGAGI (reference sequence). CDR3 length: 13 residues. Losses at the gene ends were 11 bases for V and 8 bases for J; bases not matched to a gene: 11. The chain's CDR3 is CAVLRDSREKLFF. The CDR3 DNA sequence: TGTGCCGTTCTACGGGACAGCAGAGAAAAACTGTTTTTT.

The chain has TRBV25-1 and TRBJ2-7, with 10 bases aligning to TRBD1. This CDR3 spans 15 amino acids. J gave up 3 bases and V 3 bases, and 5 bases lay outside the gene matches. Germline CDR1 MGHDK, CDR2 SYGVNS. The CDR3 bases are TGTGCCAGCAGTGAGGGACAGGGGATACTCTACGAGCAGTACTTC. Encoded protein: CASSEGQGILYEQYF.

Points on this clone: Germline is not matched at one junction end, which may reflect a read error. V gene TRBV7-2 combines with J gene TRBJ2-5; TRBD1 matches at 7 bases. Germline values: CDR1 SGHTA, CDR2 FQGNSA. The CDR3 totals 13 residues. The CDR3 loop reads CASSFQGVGVVNF. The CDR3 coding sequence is TGTGCCAGCAGCTTCCAGGGGGTAGGGGTAGTAAACTTC. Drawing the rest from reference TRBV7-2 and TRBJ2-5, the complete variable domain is GAGVSQSPSNKVTEKGKDVELRCDPISGHTALYWYRQSLGQGLEFLIYFQGNSAPDKSGLPSDRFSAERTGGSVSTLTIQRTQQEDSAVYLCASSFQGVGVVNFGPGTRLLVL.

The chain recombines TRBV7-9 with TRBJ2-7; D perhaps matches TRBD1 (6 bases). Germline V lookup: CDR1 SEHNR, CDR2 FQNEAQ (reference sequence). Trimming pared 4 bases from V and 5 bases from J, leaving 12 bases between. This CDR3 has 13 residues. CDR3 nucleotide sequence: TGTGCCAGCAGCTCGTACAGGGTCGACGAGCAGTACTTC. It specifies CASSSYRVDEQYF.

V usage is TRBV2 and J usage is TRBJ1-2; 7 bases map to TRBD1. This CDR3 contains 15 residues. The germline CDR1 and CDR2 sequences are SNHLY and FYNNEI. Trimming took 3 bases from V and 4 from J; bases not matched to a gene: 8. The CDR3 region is CASSDADRTTYGYTF. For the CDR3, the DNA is TGTGCCAGCAGTGATGCGGACAGGACGACCTATGGCTACACCTTC.

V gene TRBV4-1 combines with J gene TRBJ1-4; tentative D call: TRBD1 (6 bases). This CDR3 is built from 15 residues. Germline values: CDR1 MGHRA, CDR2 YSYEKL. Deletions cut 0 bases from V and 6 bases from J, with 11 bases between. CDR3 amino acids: CASSQEWQGYEKLFF. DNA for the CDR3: TGCGCCAGCAGCCAAGAGTGGCAGGGGTATGAAAAACTGTTTTTT.

The CDR3 region has the DNA TGTGCCAGCAGCTTGGGCGGGAGCACCGGGGAGCTGTTTTTT. It translates to CASSLGGSTGELFF. The rearrangement joins TRBV5-4 to TRBJ2-2; 7 bases agree with TRBD2. The CDR3 spans 14 residues. CDR1 SGHNT and CDR2 YYREEE come from the germline V gene (reference sequence). After removal of 0 bases from V and 4 bases from J, the junction contained 0 bases not matched to a gene.

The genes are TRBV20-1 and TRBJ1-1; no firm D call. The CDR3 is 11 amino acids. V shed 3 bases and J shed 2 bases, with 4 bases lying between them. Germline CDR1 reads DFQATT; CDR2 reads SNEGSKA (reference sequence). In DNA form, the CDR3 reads TGCAGTGCTAGTTATAACACTGAAGCTTTCTTT. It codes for CSASYNTEAFF.

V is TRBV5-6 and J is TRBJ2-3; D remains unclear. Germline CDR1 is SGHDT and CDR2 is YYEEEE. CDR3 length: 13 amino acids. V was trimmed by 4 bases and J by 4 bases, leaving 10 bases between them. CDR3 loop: CASSLASADTQYF. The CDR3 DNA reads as TGTGCCAGCAGCCTGGCCTCGGCAGATACGCAGTATTTT.

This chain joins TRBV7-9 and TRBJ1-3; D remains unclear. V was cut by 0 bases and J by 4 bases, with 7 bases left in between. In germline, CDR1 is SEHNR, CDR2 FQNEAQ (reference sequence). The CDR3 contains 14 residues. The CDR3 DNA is TGTGCCAGCAGCTTAGCCCTGCGGGGAAACACCATATATTTT. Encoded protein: CASSLALRGNTIYF.

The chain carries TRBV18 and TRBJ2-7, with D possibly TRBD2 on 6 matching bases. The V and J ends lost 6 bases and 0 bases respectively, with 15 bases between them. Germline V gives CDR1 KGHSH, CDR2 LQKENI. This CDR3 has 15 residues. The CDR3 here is CASSTSSAYSYEQYF. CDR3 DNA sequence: TGTGCCAGCTCTACGTCTAGCGCGTACTCCTACGAGCAGTACTTC.

The CDR3 sequence: CASSRQGARNTEAFF. The CDR3 nucleotides read TGTGCCAGCTCACGACAGGGGGCAAGAAACACTGAAGCTTTCTTT. The chain recombines TRBV18 with TRBJ1-1; TRBD1 matches at 10 bases. The J segment lost 2 bases and the V segment lost 4 bases, leaving 4 bases of the junction unmatched. The V gene's germline CDR1 is KGHSH and CDR2 LQKENI. This CDR3 comprises 15 residues.

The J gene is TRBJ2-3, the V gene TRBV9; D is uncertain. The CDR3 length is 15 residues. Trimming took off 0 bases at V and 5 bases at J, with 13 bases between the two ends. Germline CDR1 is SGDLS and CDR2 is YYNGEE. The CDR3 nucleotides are TGTGCCAGCAGCGTAGAGGTTGCCGGAGAAGATACGCAGTATTTT. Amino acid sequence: CASSVEVAGEDTQYF.

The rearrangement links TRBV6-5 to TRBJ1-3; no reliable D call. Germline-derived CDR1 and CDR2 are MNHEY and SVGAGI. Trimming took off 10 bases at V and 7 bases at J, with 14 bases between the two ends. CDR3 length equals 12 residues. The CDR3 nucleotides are TGTGCCACCCAGGCTACGGGGAACACCATATATTTT. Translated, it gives CATQATGNTIYF.

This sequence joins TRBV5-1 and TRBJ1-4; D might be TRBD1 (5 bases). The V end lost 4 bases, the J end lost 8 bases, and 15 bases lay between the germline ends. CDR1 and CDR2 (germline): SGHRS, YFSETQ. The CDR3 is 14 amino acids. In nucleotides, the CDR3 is TGCGCCAGCAGCCCGGGACTTACCAAGGAAAAACTGTTTTTT. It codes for CASSPGLTKEKLFF.

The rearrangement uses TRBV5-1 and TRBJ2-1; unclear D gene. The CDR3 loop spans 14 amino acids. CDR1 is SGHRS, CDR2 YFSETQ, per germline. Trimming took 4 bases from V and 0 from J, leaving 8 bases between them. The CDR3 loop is CASSPLDSYNEQFF. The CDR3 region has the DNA TGCGCCAGCAGCCCGCTAGACTCCTACAATGAGCAGTTCTTC.

The CDR3 loop reads CASSRQGPFHETQYF. Here the CDR3 DNA reads TGTGCCAGCAGCCGACAGGGGCCCTTTCACGAGACCCAGTACTTC. The chain couples TRBV11-2 to TRBJ2-5, with 8 bases aligning to TRBD1. The CDR3 contains 15 residues. The junction had 10 bases not matched to a gene; V was cut back by 5 bases and J by 5 bases. CDR1 is SGHAT, CDR2 FQNNGV, per germline. The full variable domain, completed using reference TRBV11-2 and TRBJ2-5, is EAGVAQSPRYKIIEKRQSVAFWCNPISGHATLYWYQQILGQGPKLLIQFQNNGVVDDSQLPKDRFSAERLKGVDSTLKIQPAKLEDSAVYLCASSRQGPFHETQYFGPGTRLLVL.

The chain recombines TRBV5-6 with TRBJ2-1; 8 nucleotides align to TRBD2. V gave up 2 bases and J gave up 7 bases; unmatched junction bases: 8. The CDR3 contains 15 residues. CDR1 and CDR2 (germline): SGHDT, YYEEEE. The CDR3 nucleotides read TGTGCCAGCAGCTTTAATCCGGGAGGGCCTAATGAGCAGTTCTTC. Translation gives CASSFNPGGPNEQFF.

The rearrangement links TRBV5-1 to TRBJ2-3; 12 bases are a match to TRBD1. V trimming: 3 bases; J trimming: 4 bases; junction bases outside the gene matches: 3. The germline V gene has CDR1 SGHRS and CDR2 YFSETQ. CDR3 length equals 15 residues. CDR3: CASSSGTGGSDTQYF. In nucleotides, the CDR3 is TGCGCCAGCAGCTCCGGGACAGGGGGCTCAGATACGCAGTATTTT.

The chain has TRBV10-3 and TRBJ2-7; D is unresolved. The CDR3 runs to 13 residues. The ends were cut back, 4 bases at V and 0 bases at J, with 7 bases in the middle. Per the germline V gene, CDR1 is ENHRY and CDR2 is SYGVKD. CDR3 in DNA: TGTGCCATCAGTGGGGCAAACTCCTACGAGCAGTACTTC. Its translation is CAISGANSYEQYF.